A selection of T cell receptor beta chains follows, all from one sample in a study of blood T cell repertoires in COVID-19. The assay was immunoSEQ multiplex PCR, and TCRdb's table has in-frame clones only and misses some. The table records hundreds of thousands of clones, about 90% of them present only once. The sequenced material came from PBMCs or T cells enriched from blood (not recorded which). The receptors originated from a woman in her twenties or thirties with acute COVID-19. Each CDR3 is given with its conserved first and last residue. Fields, in order: J gene, V gene, D gene, clone size, CDR3 protein, CDR3 DNA. D genes are given only for firm matches. A row's size may be missing; if present it is once, few, many or a size class.

TRBJ1-1 TRBV19 TRBD1 NA CASGNRGLGTEAFF TGTGCCAGTGGTAACAGGGGGCTGGGCACTGAAGCTTTCTTT
TRBJ1-2 TRBV5-1 NA NA CASSLAGQNYGYTF TGCGCCAGCAGCTTAGCGGGACAAAACTATGGCTACACCTTC
TRBJ1-6 TRBV7-9 NA NA CASSLAARESSYNSPLHF TGTGCCAGCAGCTTAGCGGCCCGGGAGAGCTCCTATAATTCACCCCTCCACTTT
TRBJ2-5 TRBV9 TRBD2 NA CASRARGEETQYF TGTGCCAGCAGGGCCCGGGGGGAAGAGACCCAGTACTTC
TRBJ2-7 TRBV30 NA NA CAWETGNYEQYF TGTGCCTGGGAGACAGGTAACTACGAGCAGTACTTC
TRBJ2-7 TRBV14 NA NA CASSHDSYEQYF TGTGCCAGCAGCCACGACAGTTACGAGCAGTACTTC
TRBJ1-5 TRBV10-2 TRBD1 NA CASSVGQGYQPQHF TGCGCCAGCAGTGTGGGACAGGGGTATCAGCCCCAGCATTTT
TRBJ1-5 TRBV9 NA once CASSAGQLQPQHF TGTGCCAGCAGCGCCGGACAGCTTCAGCCCCAGCATTTT
TRBJ1-4 TRBV10-2 NA NA CASSESGGATFELFF TGCGCCAGCAGTGAGTCAGGGGGGGCCACCTTTGAACTGTTTTTT
TRBJ1-6 TRBV6-1 TRBD1 NA CASSEGLTGLFGSSPLHF TGTGCCAGCAGTGAAGGGCTGACAGGGCTATTCGGAAGTTCACCCCTCCACTTT
TRBJ2-3 TRBV24-1 TRBD2 NA CATSDFGAGVLTDTQYF TGTGCCACCAGTGATTTTGGGGCGGGGGTACTGACAGATACGCAGTATTTT
TRBJ1-1 TRBV2 TRBD1 NA CASRGTGWNTEAFF TGTGCCAGCAGGGGGACAGGTTGGAACACTGAAGCTTTCTTT
TRBJ2-5 TRBV3-1/TRBV3-2 TRBD2 NA CASSSSGGQETQYF TGTGCCAGCAGTTCTAGCGGGGGCCAAGAGACCCAGTACTTC
TRBJ2-3 TRBV5-1 NA NA CASSQGPTDTQYF TGCGCCAGCAGCCAGGGGCCCACAGATACGCAGTATTTT
TRBJ2-7 TRBV12-3/TRBV12-4 NA NA CASSLPNPTEQYF TGTGCCAGCAGTTTGCCCAACCCTACCGAGCAGTACTTC
TRBJ1-1 TRBV9 TRBD1 NA CASSTQGGMGTEAFF TGTGCCAGCAGCACCCAGGGGGGTATGGGCACTGAAGCTTTCTTT
TRBJ2-3 TRBV28 NA NA CASSYAGLSSSTDTQYF TGTGCCAGCAGCTACGCGGGACTCAGTTCTAGCACAGATACGCAGTATTTT
TRBJ2-7 TRBV30 TRBD1 NA CAWSADREVYEQYF TGTGCCTGGAGTGCGGACAGGGAGGTCTACGAGCAGTACTTC
TRBJ1-2 TRBV5-1 NA NA CASSPPGGGYTF TGCGCCAGCAGCCCCCCCGGGGGTGGCTACACCTTC
TRBJ2-7 TRBV28 TRBD2 few CASRRGGVPYEQYF TGTGCCAGCCGAAGGGGAGGGGTGCCCTACGAGCAGTACTTC
TRBJ2-4 TRBV12-5 TRBD2 NA CASGLVKAGEESIQYF TGTGCTAGTGGTTTGGTGAAAGCGGGGGAGGAGAGCATTCAGTACTTC
TRBJ1-6 TRBV11-2 NA NA CASSWRVTDSPLHF TGTGCCAGCAGCTGGCGGGTGACTGATTCACCCCTCCACTTT
TRBJ1-1 TRBV28 NA NA CASSHRRGLNTEAFF TGTGCCAGCAGTCACCGAAGGGGGTTGAACACTGAAGCTTTCTTT
TRBJ2-1 TRBV7-2 TRBD1 NA CASSLDTGGVKFREQFF TGTGCCAGCAGCTTAGACACAGGGGGCGTGAAATTTCGAGAGCAGTTCTTC
TRBJ2-1 TRBV7-6 TRBD2 NA CASSRTSDPYNEQFF TGTGCCAGCAGCCGGACTAGCGATCCCTACAATGAGCAGTTCTTC
TRBJ2-1 TRBV9 TRBD1 NA CASSVDRAGYNEQFF TGTGCCAGCAGCGTTGACAGGGCCGGTTACAATGAGCAGTTCTTC
TRBJ1-1 TRBV10-1 NA NA CASSESGSTEAFF TGCGCCAGCAGTGAGTCCGGGTCCACTGAAGCTTTCTTT
TRBJ2-1 TRBV10-3 NA NA CAISDRGGGLDNEQFF TGTGCCATCAGTGATAGGGGAGGGGGGCTCGACAATGAGCAGTTCTTC
TRBJ2-3 TRBV4-3 TRBD2 many CASSQKSGGDLDTQYF TGCGCCAGCAGCCAAAAAAGCGGGGGGGACCTAGATACGCAGTATTTT
TRBJ2-7 TRBV3-1/TRBV3-2 TRBD2 few CASSPQGLGAYEQYF TGTGCCAGCAGTCCACAAGGACTAGGAGCTTACGAGCAGTACTTC
TRBJ2-2 TRBV7-6 TRBD2 NA CASSLITSGGNTGELFF TGTGCCAGCAGCTTAATCACTAGCGGGGGGAACACCGGGGAGCTGTTTTTT
TRBJ2-7 TRBV7-2 TRBD1 NA CASSTGQGRYEQYF TGTGCCAGCAGCACTGGACAGGGGCGCTACGAGCAGTACTTC
TRBJ2-1 TRBV6-4 NA NA CASSVSGLYNEQFF TGTGCCAGCAGTGTTTCAGGACTTTACAATGAGCAGTTCTTC
TRBJ1-1 TRBV7-8 NA NA CASSLEKGWLETEAFF TGTGCCAGCAGCTTAGAGAAGGGGTGGCTAGAAACTGAAGCTTTCTTT
TRBJ1-4 TRBV19 TRBD1 NA CASTKRATTGSNEKLFF TGTGCCAGTACCAAGAGGGCCACGACAGGGAGCAATGAAAAACTGTTTTTT
TRBJ2-1 TRBV10-1 NA NA CASSEIKGDYNEQFF TGCGCCAGCAGTGAGATCAAGGGGGACTACAATGAGCAGTTCTTC
TRBJ2-1 TRBV5-1 NA NA CASSLSGGYNEQFF TGCGCCAGCAGCTTGAGCGGCGGGTACAATGAGCAGTTCTTC
TRBJ1-1 TRBV4-1 TRBD1 once CASSHGQGATEAFF TGCGCCAGCAGCCACGGACAGGGGGCAACTGAAGCTTTCTTT
TRBJ1-1 TRBV5-1 TRBD1 once CASSSGQRTTEAFF TGCGCCAGCAGCTCGGGACAGCGGACCACTGAAGCTTTCTTT
TRBJ2-3 TRBV11-2 NA NA CASSLTNTQYF TGTGCCAGCAGCTTAACTAATACGCAGTATTTT
TRBJ1-4 TRBV30 NA once CAWSVRWSEKLFF TGTGCCTGGAGTGTACGGTGGAGTGAAAAACTGTTTTTT
TRBJ1-1 TRBV11-2 NA NA CASSYRVQDTEAFF TGTGCCAGCAGCTACAGGGTTCAGGACACTGAAGCTTTCTTT
TRBJ1-3 TRBV14 NA NA CASSQIGGGNTIYF TGTGCCAGCAGCCAAATAGGCGGTGGAAACACCATATATTTT
TRBJ1-2 TRBV10-2 TRBD1 few CASTGGNGYTF TGCGCCAGCACAGGGGGTAACGGCTACACCTTC
TRBJ2-1 TRBV30 NA NA CAWSLRRNNEQFF TGTGCCTGGAGTCTACGCAGGAACAATGAGCAGTTCTTC
TRBJ1-4 TRBV19 NA once CASSAGDYPGEKLFF TGTGCCAGTAGTGCGGGGGATTACCCTGGGGAAAAACTGTTTTTT
TRBJ2-7 TRBV19 NA NA CASSPRWEVVSNEQYF TGTGCCAGTAGTCCCCGTTGGGAGGTTGTTAGCAACGAGCAGTACTTC
TRBJ1-6 TRBV18 TRBD1 NA CASSQSGQGNSPLHF TGTGCCAGCTCCCAATCCGGACAGGGAAATTCACCCCTCCACTTT
TRBJ2-1 TRBV19 TRBD1 NA CASLPGQGFNEQFF TGTGCCAGCCTACCGGGACAGGGCTTCAATGAGCAGTTCTTC
TRBJ1-1 TRBV28 NA NA CASRLGGTEAFF TGTGCCAGCAGACTGGGGGGGACTGAAGCTTTCTTT
TRBJ2-5 TRBV7-3 TRBD2 NA CASSLLGGASGTQYF TGTGCCAGCAGCTTACTCGGGGGGGCCTCAGGGACCCAGTACTTC
TRBJ2-5 TRBV7-2 NA NA CASSLATEGAETQYF TGTGCCAGCAGCTTGGCGACGGAGGGGGCGGAGACCCAGTACTTC
TRBJ1-2 TRBV7-2 NA NA CASSLRGGGYTF TGTGCCAGCAGCTTACGAGGTGGTGGCTACACCTTC
TRBJ1-1 TRBV29-1 NA NA CSVMRDTEAFF TGCAGCGTTATGCGGGACACTGAAGCTTTCTTT